These 20 T cell receptor beta chains came from one sample sequenced in a study of blood T cell repertoires in COVID-19. Clones were sequenced by immunoSEQ multiplex PCR, and TCRdb holds only the in-frame ones, with some missing. The sample has over 350,000 clones, roughly 89% seen once; the top ten hold around 4.4%. The sample taken for sequencing was peripheral blood. These receptor sequences come from a woman in her twenties or thirties with acute or convalescent COVID-19.

This clone occurred once. The chain combines TRBV18 with TRBJ1-2; possibly TRBD1 for D (6 bases). Germline CDR1 is KGHSH and CDR2 is LQKENI. This CDR3 spans 14 amino acids. V dropped 3 bases and J dropped 4 bases, with 12 bases sitting between them. The CDR3 DNA reads as TGTGCCAGCTCACCTACAGGGATTAGCTATGGCTACACCTTC. The encoded protein is CASSPTGISYGYTF.

V and J are TRBV19 and TRBJ1-1, with D possibly being TRBD1 (5 bases). Germline lookup yields CDR1 LNHDA and CDR2 SQIVND (reference sequence). V was pared by 9 bases and J by 0 bases, with 11 bases between. This CDR3 contains 13 residues. The DNA for the CDR3 is TGTGCCAGCCGGGACTCTATGAACACTGAAGCTTTCTTT. It is translated as CASRDSMNTEAFF.

There are a few counts of this clone. The chain employs TRBV5-1 and TRBJ1-2; the D gene is possibly TRBD1 (5 bases). The CDR3 is 15 residues long. Germline CDR1 is SGHRS and CDR2 is YFSETQ. The V gene lost 1 base and the J gene lost 4 bases, with 14 bases spanning the gap. The CDR3 reads CASSLLGGWSYGYTF. CDR3 bases: TGCGCCAGCAGCTTGCTGGGGGGATGGAGCTATGGCTACACCTTC. The variable domain in full, with the rest retrieved from reference TRBV5-1 and TRBJ1-2, is KAGVTQTPRYLIKTRGQQVTLSCSPISGHRSVSWYQQTPGQGLQFLFEYFSETQRNKGNFPGRFSGRQFSNSRSEMNVSTLELGDSALYLCASSLLGGWSYGYTFGSGTRLTVV.

The CDR3 nucleotides are TGTGCCAGCAGTGACAGGGCCGCTGAAAAACTGTTTTTT. Protein: CASSDRAAEKLFF. V usage is TRBV2 and J usage is TRBJ1-4; TRBD1 might be the D (5 bases). Trimming removed 3 bases from V and 7 bases from J, with 9 bases in between. Germline V CDR1 and CDR2: SNHLY, FYNNEI. This CDR3 contains 13 residues.

CDR3 amino acids: CASSLGRSTVYTEAFF. CDR3 in DNA: TGCGCCAGCAGCTTGGGGAGGTCCACCGTTTACACTGAAGCTTTCTTT. This chain connects TRBV5-1 to TRBJ1-1; D gene ambiguous. This CDR3 is built from 16 residues. Germline V gene lookup returns CDR1 SGHRS and CDR2 YFSETQ. V was clipped by 0 bases and J by 3 bases, with 15 bases between them.

The chain carries TRBV5-4 and TRBJ2-5; D perhaps matches TRBD2 (5 bases). CDR1 SGHNT and CDR2 YYREEE come from the germline V gene (reference sequence). The CDR3 spans 17 residues. Trimming removed 2 bases from V and 0 bases from J, with 17 bases in between. CDR3 bases: TGTGCCAGCAGCTTTGCTAGCATCCGGGTGTACCAAGAGACCCAGTACTTC. Its protein product is CASSFASIRVYQETQYF. The entire variable domain, with the rest obtained from reference TRBV5-4 and TRBJ2-5, is as follows: ETGVTQSPTHLIKTRGQQVTLRCSSQSGHNTVSWYQQALGQGPQFIFQYYREEENGRGNFPPRFSGLQFPNYSSELNVNALELDDSALYLCASSFASIRVYQETQYFGPGTRLLVL.

As for this clone: Other nucleotide sequences in the sample specify the same CDR3. The rearrangement links TRBV24-1 to TRBJ2-2; D gene unclear. V was clipped by 2 bases and J by 6 bases, with 3 bases between them. CDR3 length: 12 residues. The germline V gene has CDR1 KGHDR and CDR2 SFDVKD. The CDR3 DNA is TGTGCCACCAGTGATTCGGCCGGGGAGCTGTTTTTT. Encoded protein: CATSDSAGELFF.

The chain joins TRBV19 to TRBJ1-2; no clear D. With 3 bases removed from V and 6 bases from J, the gap between germline ends came to 11 bases. This CDR3 region has 13 residues. Germline CDR1 and CDR2: LNHDA and SQIVND (reference sequence). The CDR3 here is CASSIGRNHGYTF. CDR3 nucleotides: TGTGCCAGTAGTATCGGGAGGAACCATGGCTACACCTTC.

The chain employs TRBV24-1 and TRBJ2-2, with 7 bases that match TRBD1. The CDR3 contains 19 residues. Germline trimming cut 0 bases from V and 2 bases from J; bases unmatched to any gene: 11. CDR1 and CDR2 (germline): KGHDR, SFDVKD. The CDR3 protein is CATSDLPRKRDRNTGELFF. The CDR3 DNA is TGTGCCACCAGTGATTTGCCAAGAAAGAGGGACAGAAACACCGGGGAGCTGTTTTTT.

The CDR3 DNA reads TGCGCCAGCAGCCAGGCTAGCCAAGAGACCCAGTACTTC. It codes for CASSQASQETQYF. V and J are TRBV4-1 and TRBJ2-5; D not certain. V lost 3 bases and J 1 base, leaving 6 bases between the germline ends. The germline V gene encodes CDR1 MGHRA and CDR2 YSYEKL. The CDR3 consists of 13 residues.

The chain couples TRBV5-1 to TRBJ1-1; 7 nucleotides match TRBD1. J gave up 2 bases and V 6 bases, and 4 bases lay outside the gene matches. The CDR3 is 13 amino acids. The germline gives CDR1 SGHRS, CDR2 YFSETQ. CDR3 bases: TGCGCCAGCATCGACAGGGTAAACACTGAAGCTTTCTTT. This translates into CASIDRVNTEAFF.

This clone was recorded once. The chain links TRBV6-6 to TRBJ1-1; D is unclear. This CDR3 comprises 15 residues. V gave up 4 bases and J gave up 0 bases, with 12 bases separating them. Per germline, CDR1 MNHNY and CDR2 SVGAGI (reference sequence). The CDR3 spells CASSWAETVNTEAFF. The CDR3 DNA sequence: TGTGCCAGCAGTTGGGCAGAGACCGTGAACACTGAAGCTTTCTTT.

The V and J genes are TRBV6-5 and TRBJ2-1; D possibly corresponds to TRBD1 (6 bases). V was pared by 0 bases and J by 12 bases, with 6 bases between. This CDR3 has 11 residues. The germline V gene has CDR1 MNHEY and CDR2 SVGAGI. CDR3 in DNA: TGTGCCAGCAGTTACTCGGGGGCGCAGTTCTTC. Translated: CASSYSGAQFF.

The chain is built from TRBV7-3 and TRBJ2-1; 7 bases are shared with TRBD1. CDR1 is SGHTA and CDR2 is FQGTGA in the germline V gene. Trimming took 5 bases from V and 1 from J; bases not matched to a gene: 11. The CDR3 is 17 amino acids. The CDR3 is CASSTDAQQGSYNEQFF. In DNA form, the CDR3 reads TGTGCCAGCAGCACCGACGCCCAACAGGGGTCCTACAATGAGCAGTTCTTC. Supplemented by reference TRBV7-3 and TRBJ2-1, the full variable domain reads GAGVSQTPSNKVTEKGKYVELRCDPISGHTALYWYRQSLGQGPEFLIYFQGTGAADDSGLPNDRFFAVRPEGSVSTLKIQRTERGDSAVYLCASSTDAQQGSYNEQFFGPGTRLTVL.

This chain uses TRBV24-1 with TRBJ1-3; D gene ambiguous. V lost 3 bases, J lost 4 bases, and 6 bases lay in between. Germline V lookup: CDR1 KGHDR, CDR2 SFDVKD. This CDR3 spans 13 amino acids. The CDR3 loop reads CATSDGVGNTIYF. The CDR3, as DNA: TGTGCCACCAGTGATGGAGTCGGAAACACCATATATTTT.

The V and J genes are TRBV30 and TRBJ2-3; 7 nucleotides align to TRBD2. V was pared by 3 bases and J by 3 bases, with 12 bases of the junction left unmatched. Germline V CDR1 and CDR2: GTSNPN, SVGIG (reference sequence). The CDR3 runs to 16 residues. The CDR3 loop is CAWSRIKGGLTDTQYF. Written as DNA, the CDR3 is TGTGCCTGGAGCAGAATCAAGGGAGGGTTGACAGATACGCAGTATTTT.

V is TRBV5-1 and J is TRBJ2-7; 7 bases are shared with TRBD2. This CDR3 spans 17 amino acids. Germline trimming cut 0 bases from V and 1 base from J; bases unmatched to any gene: 10. The V gene's germline CDR1 is SGHRS and CDR2 YFSETQ. CDR3 bases: TGCGCCAGCAGCTTGGAAATAGGCGGCGGGGGTTCCTACGAGCAGTACTTC. Encoded protein: CASSLEIGGGGSYEQYF. The complete variable domain, with remaining parts taken from reference TRBV5-1 and TRBJ2-7, reads KAGVTQTPRYLIKTRGQQVTLSCSPISGHRSVSWYQQTPGQGLQFLFEYFSETQRNKGNFPGRFSGRQFSNSRSEMNVSTLELGDSALYLCASSLEIGGGGSYEQYFGPGTRLTVT.

The rearrangement links TRBV30 to TRBJ2-3; the D is unclear. The CDR3 is 13 amino acids. Germline V CDR1 and CDR2: GTSNPN, SVGIG (reference sequence). Trimming cost V 3 bases and J 2 bases, with 9 bases left between them. In nucleotides, the CDR3 is TGTGCCTGGAGCATGTCATTCACAGATACGCAGTATTTT. Protein sequence: CAWSMSFTDTQYF.

The V and J genes are TRBV2 and TRBJ2-7, with D perhaps TRBD2 (6 bases). The V and J ends lost 1 base and 4 bases respectively, with 11 bases between them. The length of the CDR3 is 14 residues. Germline V lookup: CDR1 SNHLY, CDR2 FYNNEI. The chain's CDR3 is CASSEGEVGYEQYF. The CDR3 DNA reads as TGTGCCAGCAGTGAAGGGGAGGTAGGGTACGAGCAGTACTTC.

This sequence joins TRBV7-9 and TRBJ1-1, with D hard to call. Germline V gene data show CDR1 as SEHNR and CDR2 as FQNEAQ (reference sequence). This CDR3 region has 10 residues. V lost 5 bases to trimming and J lost 11 bases, with 9 bases between them. CDR3 coding DNA: TGTGCCAGCAGCAATATCGTGGCTTTCTTT. This gives the protein CASSNIVAFF. Full variable domain (missing parts from reference TRBV7-9 and TRBJ1-1): DTGVSQNPRHKITKRGQNVTFRCDPISEHNRLYWYRQTLGQGPEFLTYFQNEAQLEKSRLLSDRFSAERPKGSFSTLEIQRTEQGDSAMYLCASSNIVAFFGQGTRLTVV.